Below are 19 T cell receptor beta chains sequenced from a single sample in a study of response to subunit inactivated influenza vaccine. Each CDR3 protein is one row after TCRdb ran MiXCR on the RT-PCR reads. The sample yields 450,000 to 500,000 distinct CDR3 sequences, approximately 9.9% seen once. The material sequenced was PBMCs from blood, taken roughly 46 days after vaccination. These receptors all come from a man aged 45-60 years who received an inactivated influenza vaccine.

A few counts support this clonotype. The V gene is TRBV7-2, the J gene TRBJ2-1; D uncertain. The CDR3 contains 14 residues. Trimming stripped 5 bases from V and 8 bases from J, with 16 bases between. CDR1 is SGHTA and CDR2 is FQGNSA in the germline V gene. The CDR3 loop reads CASSSVARFDEQFF. CDR3 in DNA: TGTGCCAGCAGCAGCGTTGCTCGTTTCGATGAGCAGTTCTTC.

This clonotype came up many times. A read error may be the cause here, since a much bigger clone is one base away. The V and J genes are TRBV28 and TRBJ2-5; D ambiguous. CDR1 is MDHEN and CDR2 is SYDVKM in the germline V gene. The CDR3 extends over 12 amino acids. V gave up 6 bases and J gave up 1 base, with 6 bases separating them. CDR3 region: CASSSFQETQYF. The CDR3 DNA sequence: TGTGCCAGCAGCTCCTTCCAAGAGACCCAGTACTTC.

The chain employs TRBV6-1 and TRBJ2-7, with 7 bases identical to TRBD1. Germline CDR1 MNHNS, CDR2 SASEGT. The J segment lost 8 bases and the V segment lost 5 bases, leaving 12 bases of the junction unmatched. The CDR3 has 14 residues. In DNA form, the CDR3 reads TGTGCCAGCAGTATGACCGACAGGGATTATCAGCAGTACTTC. As protein: CASSMTDRDYQQYF.

V gene TRBV3-1 combines with J gene TRBJ2-5; 8 positions agree with TRBD2. V lost 4 bases to trimming and J lost 4 bases; unmatched junction nucleotides: 11. Germline CDR1 reads LGHDT; CDR2 reads YNNKEL (reference sequence). The CDR3 is 16 residues long. The CDR3 DNA is TGTGCCAGCAGCCTAGAGACCCGGACTAGCCTAGAGACCCAGTACTTC. Its protein is CASSLETRTSLETQYF.

At least ten counts were recorded for this clonotype. CDR3 protein: CASSYLSAEGETQYF. The CDR3 DNA follows: TGTGCCAGCAGTTACTTATCGGCAGAGGGGGAGACCCAGTACTTC. The chain links TRBV6-2 or TRBV6-3 to TRBJ2-5; the D call may be TRBD1 or TRBD2 (5 bases each). The V end lost 1 base, the J end lost 5 bases, and 14 bases lay between the germline ends. Germline V CDR1 and CDR2: MNHEY, SVGEGT. The CDR3 sequence is 15 residues long.

The rearrangement joins TRBV28 to TRBJ2-2; 10 bases map to TRBD1. The J segment lost 6 bases and the V segment lost 7 bases, leaving 8 bases of the junction unmatched. Germline CDR1 reads MDHEN; CDR2 reads SYDVKM. There are 15 residues in the CDR3. CDR3 nucleotides: TGTGCCAGCAACCCCCCGGGACAGGGGTCCGGGGAGCTGTTTTTT. As protein: CASNPPGQGSGELFF.

Ten or more counts support this clonotype. Here the CDR3 DNA reads TGCGCCAGCAGCTTGGGAGCCGGGTATCGTTACGAGCAGTACTTC. Translation: CASSLGAGYRYEQYF. The chain joins TRBV5-1 to TRBJ2-7; D is uncertain. The CDR3 is 15 amino acids. Germline V CDR1 and CDR2: SGHRS, YFSETQ. The V gene lost 0 bases and the J gene lost 4 bases, with 14 bases spanning the gap. Using reference TRBV5-1 and TRBJ2-7 for the parts outside the CDR3, the full variable domain is KAGVTQTPRYLIKTRGQQVTLSCSPISGHRSVSWYQQTPGQGLQFLFEYFSETQRNKGNFPGRFSGRQFSNSRSEMNVSTLELGDSALYLCASSLGAGYRYEQYFGPGTRLTVT.

The sample holds a few counts of this clonotype. The V call is TRBV6-5, the J call TRBJ1-5; D perhaps matches TRBD1 (5 bases). This CDR3 comprises 13 residues. CDR1 MNHEY and CDR2 SVGAGI come from the germline V gene. With 2 bases removed from V and 9 bases from J, the gap between germline ends came to 11 bases. CDR3 sequence reads: CASSYDPGGPQHF. CDR3 coding DNA: TGTGCCAGCAGTTACGACCCGGGGGGGCCCCAGCATTTT.

The genes are TRBV11-1 and TRBJ2-5, with D unresolved. The CDR3 has 14 amino acids. The V end was cut by 2 bases, the J end by 3 bases, with 10 bases between. Germline CDR1 is SGHAT and CDR2 is FQDESV (reference sequence). CDR3 nucleotide sequence: TGTGCCAGCAGCTTAAGTTGGGCGGAAGAGACCCAGTACTTC. Its protein product is CASSLSWAEETQYF.

The sample holds many counts of this clonotype. The chain joins TRBV20-1 to TRBJ2-5; 7 bases map to TRBD2. After removal of 3 bases from V and 2 bases from J, the junction contained 6 bases not matched to a gene. Germline V gene data show CDR1 as DFQATT and CDR2 as SNEGSKA (reference sequence). The CDR3 sequence is 14 residues long. The CDR3 loop reads CSARVSGLQETQYF. The DNA for the CDR3 is TGCAGTGCTAGGGTTAGCGGGTTGCAAGAGACCCAGTACTTC.

This clonotype has ten or more counts. Mismatch with germline at one junction end may stem from a read error. V usage is TRBV5-1 and J usage is TRBJ2-7, with 11 positions matching TRBD1. The germline V gene encodes CDR1 SGHRS and CDR2 YFSETQ. This CDR3 has 15 residues. Here the CDR3 reads CASSFGTGGSYEQYF. DNA for the CDR3: TGTGCCAGCAGTTTCGGGACAGGGGGCTCCTACGAGCAGTACTTC.

The rearrangement links TRBV20-1 to TRBJ1-5; D perhaps matches TRBD1 (5 bases). The CDR3 sequence is 14 residues long. Trimming cost V 5 bases and J 4 bases, with 15 bases left between them. Germline V gene sequence: CDR1 DFQATT, CDR2 SNEGSKA (reference sequence). The CDR3 here is CSALPGTANQPQHF. CDR3 DNA: TGCAGTGCTCTCCCTGGGACCGCGAATCAGCCCCAGCATTTT.

This clonotype was observed a few times. The chain combines TRBV5-1 with TRBJ2-5; D may be TRBD1 (5 bases). From germline, CDR1 is SGHRS and CDR2 YFSETQ. CDR3 length: 13 residues. V was clipped by 0 bases and J by 3 bases, with 6 bases between them. In nucleotides, the CDR3 is TGCGCCAGCAGCTTGGAAGGGGAAGAGACCCAGTACTTC. The encoded protein is CASSLEGEETQYF.

This clonotype was detected ten times or more. The V gene is TRBV29-1, the J gene TRBJ1-2; no definite D call. The CDR3 runs 12 residues. In germline, CDR1 is SQVTM, CDR2 ANQGSEA. V gave up 5 bases and J gave up 5 bases, with 12 bases separating them. The CDR3 nucleotides are TGCAGCGTTCAGGATCCGAAATATGGCTACACCTTC. Translated: CSVQDPKYGYTF.

This clonotype was detected only a few times. This sequence joins TRBV5-5 and TRBJ2-3; D remains ambiguous. V was trimmed by 3 bases and J by 2 bases, leaving 13 bases between them. CDR1 and CDR2 from the germline V gene are SGHKS and YYEKEE (reference sequence). CDR3 length: 15 residues. The CDR3 sequence: CASSSRGFNTDTQYF. As DNA, the CDR3 is TGTGCCAGCAGCTCTCGAGGATTCAACACAGATACGCAGTATTTT.

This clonotype came up a few times. The chain carries TRBV11-1 and TRBJ2-2, with 11 positions matching TRBD1. J gave up 1 base and V 4 bases, and 8 bases lay outside the gene matches. The CDR3 loop spans 18 amino acids. The germline CDR1 and CDR2 sequences are SGHAT and FQDESV (reference sequence). In nucleotides, the CDR3 is TGTGCCAGCAGCTCCCCCGGGACAGGGGGTTTGAACACCGGGGAGCTGTTTTTT. Translating it yields CASSSPGTGGLNTGELFF.

This clonotype has a count of ten or more. The V gene is TRBV20-1, the J gene TRBJ2-1, with D perhaps matching TRBD2 (5 bases). The length of the CDR3 is 15 residues. Looked up from germline, CDR1 is DFQATT and CDR2 is SNEGSKA (reference sequence). Trimming pared 1 base from V and 8 bases from J, leaving 18 bases between. CDR3 protein: CSARGWSGRRDEQFF. CDR3 DNA sequence: TGCAGTGCTAGAGGGTGGAGCGGCCGGCGCGATGAGCAGTTCTTC.

This clonotype was seen only a few times. This rearrangement joins TRBV4-3 to TRBJ2-5; the match to TRBD2 covers 7 bases. CDR3 length equals 16 residues. Unmatched junction bases numbered 9, after V lost 0 bases and J lost 5 bases. Germline V gene data show CDR1 as LGHNA and CDR2 as YSLEER. CDR3: CASSQEANLGGETQYF. CDR3 coding DNA: TGCGCCAGCAGCCAAGAGGCGAACTTGGGAGGGGAGACCCAGTACTTC.

This clonotype was observed a few times. The chain uses TRBV6-2 or TRBV6-3 and TRBJ2-7, with TRBD1 as a possible D gene (5 bases). The ends were cut back, 7 bases at V and 5 bases at J, with 18 bases in the middle. The germline V gene encodes CDR1 MNHEY and CDR2 SVGEGT. The CDR3 totals 14 residues. The chain's CDR3 is CASTFLGRGHEQYF. In DNA, the CDR3 is TGTGCCAGCACCTTCCTGGGTAGGGGCCACGAGCAGTACTTC.